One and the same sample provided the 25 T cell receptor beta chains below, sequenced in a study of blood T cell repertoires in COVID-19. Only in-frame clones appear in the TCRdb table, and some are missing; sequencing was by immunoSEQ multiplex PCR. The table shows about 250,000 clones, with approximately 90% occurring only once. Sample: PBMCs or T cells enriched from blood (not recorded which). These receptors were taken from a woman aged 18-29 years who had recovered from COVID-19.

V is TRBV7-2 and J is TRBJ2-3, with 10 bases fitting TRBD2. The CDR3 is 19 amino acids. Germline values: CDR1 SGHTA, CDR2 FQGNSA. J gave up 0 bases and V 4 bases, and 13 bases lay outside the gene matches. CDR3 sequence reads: CASSSRIKRGGASTDTQYF. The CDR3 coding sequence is TGTGCCAGCAGCTCTAGGATCAAGCGGGGGGGTGCTAGCACAGATACGCAGTATTTT.

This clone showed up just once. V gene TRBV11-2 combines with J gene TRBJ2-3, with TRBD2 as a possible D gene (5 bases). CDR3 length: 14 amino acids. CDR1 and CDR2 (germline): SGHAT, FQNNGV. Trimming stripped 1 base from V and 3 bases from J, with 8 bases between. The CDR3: CASSLAGKTDTQYF. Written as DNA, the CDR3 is TGTGCCAGCAGCTTAGCGGGGAAGACAGATACGCAGTATTTT.

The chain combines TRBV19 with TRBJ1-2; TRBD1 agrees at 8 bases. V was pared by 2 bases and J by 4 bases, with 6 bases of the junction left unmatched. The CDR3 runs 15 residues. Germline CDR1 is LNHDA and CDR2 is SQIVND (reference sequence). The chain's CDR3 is CASSIRGTGVYGYTF. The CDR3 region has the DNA TGTGCCAGTAGTATAAGAGGGACAGGCGTCTATGGCTACACCTTC.

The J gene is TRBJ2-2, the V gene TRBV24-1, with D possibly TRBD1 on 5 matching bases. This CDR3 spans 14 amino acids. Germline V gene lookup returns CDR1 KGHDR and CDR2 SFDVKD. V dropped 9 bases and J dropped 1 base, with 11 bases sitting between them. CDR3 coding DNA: TGTGCCACCGGGGCAGGGCTGAACACCGGGGAGCTGTTTTTT. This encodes CATGAGLNTGELFF.

CDR3 in amino acids: CASSLNGEPQTSQHF. The CDR3 DNA reads as TGTGCCAGCAGCCTAAACGGGGAGCCACAAACATCCCAGCATTTT. J is TRBJ1-5 and V is TRBV27, with D uncertain. The CDR3 totals 15 residues. CDR1 MNHEY and CDR2 SMNVEV come from the germline V gene (reference sequence). V gave up 6 bases and J gave up 11 bases, with 23 bases separating them.

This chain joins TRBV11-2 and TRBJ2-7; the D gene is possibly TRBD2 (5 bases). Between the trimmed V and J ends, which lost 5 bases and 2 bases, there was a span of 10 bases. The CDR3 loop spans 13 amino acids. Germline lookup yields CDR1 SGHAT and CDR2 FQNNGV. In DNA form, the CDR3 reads TGTGCCAGCAGCGCCTCCGGGGCCTACGAGCAGTACTTC. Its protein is CASSASGAYEQYF.

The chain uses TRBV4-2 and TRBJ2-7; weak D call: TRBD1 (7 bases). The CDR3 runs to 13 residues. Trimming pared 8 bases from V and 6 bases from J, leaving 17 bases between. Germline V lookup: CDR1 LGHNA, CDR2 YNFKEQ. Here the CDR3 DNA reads TGTGCCAGCCGAGCTCACCAGGGGGGCGAGCAGTACTTC. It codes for CASRAHQGGEQYF.

The CDR3 region has the DNA TGTGCCAGCAGCCAGGACAGGGGCTCTGAAGCTTTCTTT. Translating gives CASSQDRGSEAFF. The chain recombines TRBV3-1 (or the pseudogene TRBV3-2) with TRBJ1-1; 9 bases line up with TRBD1. The CDR3 contains 13 residues. V lost 3 bases and J lost 6; bases outside the gene matches: 2. The germline gives CDR1 LGHDT, CDR2 YNNKEL (reference sequence).

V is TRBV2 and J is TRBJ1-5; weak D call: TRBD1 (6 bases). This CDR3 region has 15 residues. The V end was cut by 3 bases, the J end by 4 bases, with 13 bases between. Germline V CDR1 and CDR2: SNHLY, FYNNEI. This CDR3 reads CASSDMTGGNQPQHF. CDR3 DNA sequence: TGTGCCAGCAGTGATATGACAGGAGGAAATCAGCCCCAGCATTTT.

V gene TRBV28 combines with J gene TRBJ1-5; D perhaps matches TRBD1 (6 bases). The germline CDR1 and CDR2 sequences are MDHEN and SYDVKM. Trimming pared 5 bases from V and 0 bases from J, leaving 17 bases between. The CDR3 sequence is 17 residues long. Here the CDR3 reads CASSPSWGPDSNQPQHF. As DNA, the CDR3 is TGTGCCAGCAGTCCGTCTTGGGGGCCCGATAGCAATCAGCCCCAGCATTTT.

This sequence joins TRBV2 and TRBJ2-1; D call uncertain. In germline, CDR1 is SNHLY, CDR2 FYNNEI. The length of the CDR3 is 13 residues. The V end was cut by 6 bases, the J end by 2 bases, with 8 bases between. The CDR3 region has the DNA TGTGCCAGCAGCCGTACTACCTACAATGAGCAGTTCTTC. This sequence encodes CASSRTTYNEQFF.

DNA for the CDR3: TGCAGCGTTGAATTCAGCGGGACAGGGGCCTACGAGCAGTACTTC. This sequence encodes CSVEFSGTGAYEQYF. The genes are TRBV29-1 and TRBJ2-7; 10 bases are shared with TRBD1. This CDR3 comprises 15 residues. Germline CDR1 reads SQVTM; CDR2 reads ANQGSEA. J gave up 2 bases and V 2 bases, and 6 bases lay outside the gene matches.

CDR3 sequence reads: CSASRASGGAAETQYF. CDR3 in DNA: TGCAGTGCTAGTAGGGCTAGCGGGGGGGCCGCGGAGACCCAGTACTTC. The V gene is TRBV20-1, the J gene TRBJ2-5, with 12 positions matching TRBD2. This CDR3 has 16 amino acids. Trimming took 3 bases from V and 5 from J; bases not matched to a gene: 10. CDR1 DFQATT and CDR2 SNEGSKA come from the germline V gene (reference sequence).

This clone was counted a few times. This CDR3 reads CASSQDQGVSGYTF. Here the CDR3 DNA reads TGCGCCAGCAGCCAAGATCAAGGGGTTAGCGGCTACACCTTC. The chain links TRBV4-1 to TRBJ1-2, with D perhaps matching TRBD1 (5 bases). Germline lookup yields CDR1 MGHRA and CDR2 YSYEKL. The CDR3 loop spans 14 amino acids. The V and J ends lost 0 bases and 8 bases respectively, with 13 bases between them.

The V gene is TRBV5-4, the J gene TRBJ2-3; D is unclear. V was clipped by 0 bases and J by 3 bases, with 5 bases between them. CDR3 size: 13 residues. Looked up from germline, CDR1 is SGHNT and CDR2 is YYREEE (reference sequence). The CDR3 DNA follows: TGTGCCAGCAGCTTGGGTTTAACAGATACGCAGTATTTT. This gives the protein CASSLGLTDTQYF.

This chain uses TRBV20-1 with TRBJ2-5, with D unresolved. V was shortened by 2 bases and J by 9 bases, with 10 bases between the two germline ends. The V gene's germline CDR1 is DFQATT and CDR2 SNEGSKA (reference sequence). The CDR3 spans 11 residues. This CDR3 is CSARRLGAQYF. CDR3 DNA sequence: TGCAGTGCTAGAAGACTCGGCGCCCAGTACTTC.

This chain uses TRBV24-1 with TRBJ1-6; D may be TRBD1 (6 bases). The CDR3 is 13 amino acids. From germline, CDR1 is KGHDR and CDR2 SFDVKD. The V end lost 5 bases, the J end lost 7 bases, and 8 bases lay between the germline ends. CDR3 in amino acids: CATSAGVNSPLHF. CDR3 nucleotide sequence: TGTGCCACCAGTGCAGGGGTCAATTCACCCCTCCACTTT.

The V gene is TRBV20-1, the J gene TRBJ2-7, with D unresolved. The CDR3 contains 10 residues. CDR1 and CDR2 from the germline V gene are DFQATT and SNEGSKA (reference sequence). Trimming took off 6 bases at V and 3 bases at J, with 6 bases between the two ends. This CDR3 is CSALSYEQYF. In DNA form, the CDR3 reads TGCAGTGCCCTGAGCTACGAGCAGTACTTC.

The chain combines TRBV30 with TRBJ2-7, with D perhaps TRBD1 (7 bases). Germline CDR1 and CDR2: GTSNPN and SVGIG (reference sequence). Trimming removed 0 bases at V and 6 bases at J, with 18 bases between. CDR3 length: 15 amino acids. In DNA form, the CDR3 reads TGTGCCTGGAGTGTAGGGTCAGGGGGGATACGCGAGCAGTACTTC. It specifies CAWSVGSGGIREQYF.

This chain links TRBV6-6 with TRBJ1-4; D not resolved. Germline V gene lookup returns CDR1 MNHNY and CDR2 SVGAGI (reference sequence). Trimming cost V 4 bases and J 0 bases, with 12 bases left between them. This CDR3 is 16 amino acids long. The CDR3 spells CASSSDWGATNEKLFF. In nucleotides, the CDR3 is TGTGCCAGCAGTTCCGACTGGGGAGCAACTAATGAAAAACTGTTTTTT.

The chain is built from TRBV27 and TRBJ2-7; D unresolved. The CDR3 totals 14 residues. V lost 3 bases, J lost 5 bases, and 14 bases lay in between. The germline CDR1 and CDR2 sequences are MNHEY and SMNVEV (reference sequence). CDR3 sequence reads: CASSFGGGDHEQYF. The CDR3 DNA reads TGTGCCAGCAGTTTTGGCGGTGGCGACCACGAGCAGTACTTC.

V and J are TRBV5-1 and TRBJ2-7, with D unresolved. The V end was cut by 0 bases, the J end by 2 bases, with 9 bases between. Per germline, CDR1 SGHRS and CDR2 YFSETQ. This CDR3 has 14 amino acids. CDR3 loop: CASSLGGRTYEQYF. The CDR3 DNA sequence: TGCGCCAGCAGCTTGGGTGGCAGAACCTACGAGCAGTACTTC.

The DNA of the CDR3 is TGTGCCAGTAGTCATCCAACTGGTATCACTGAAGCTTTCTTT. It translates to CASSHPTGITEAFF. The rearrangement joins TRBV19 to TRBJ1-1, with unresolved D. V was trimmed by 5 bases and J by 4 bases, leaving 14 bases between them. This CDR3 is 14 amino acids long. Germline CDR1 LNHDA, CDR2 SQIVND (reference sequence).

This CDR3 reads CASSFRTAGDSYEQYF. The CDR3 nucleotides are TGTGCCAGCAGTTTCCGTACGGCGGGGGACTCCTACGAGCAGTACTTC. The chain joins TRBV27 to TRBJ2-7, with 7 bases that match TRBD2. This CDR3 is 16 amino acids long. Looked up from germline, CDR1 is MNHEY and CDR2 is SMNVEV (reference sequence). Unmatched junction bases numbered 8, after V lost 3 bases and J lost 0 bases.

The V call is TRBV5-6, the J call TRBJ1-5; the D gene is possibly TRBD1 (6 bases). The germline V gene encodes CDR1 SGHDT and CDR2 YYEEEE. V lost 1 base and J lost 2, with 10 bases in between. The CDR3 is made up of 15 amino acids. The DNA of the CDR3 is TGTGCCAGCAGCTTGTTGGCAGGGGGCAATCAGCCCCAGCATTTT. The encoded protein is CASSLLAGGNQPQHF. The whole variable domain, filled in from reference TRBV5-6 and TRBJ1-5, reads DAGVTQSPTHLIKTRGQQVTLRCSPKSGHDTVSWYQQALGQGPQFIFQYYEEEERQRGNFPDRFSGHQFPNYSSELNVNALLLGDSALYLCASSLLAGGNQPQHFGDGTRLSIL.